The following is a T cell receptor (beta chain) sequence with its context. Its antigen is unidentified. The entry originates in a study of yellow fever vaccine responses in identical twins. TCRdb re-derived calls from the RT-PCR reads in MiXCR, one entry per CDR3 protein. The sample has around 18,000 distinct CDR3 sequences; under 80% are singletons. V dropped 3 bases and J dropped 4; count of bases not matched to a gene: 14. From germline, CDR1 is KGHSH and CDR2 LQKENI. CDR3 length: 20 residues. Study-wide points: Twins reportedly mounted vaccine T cell responses that seemed partly convergent, partly personalized.

Sequenced material: T cells from blood (PBMCs), unsorted or a sorted subset (not recorded which), taken before or after yellow fever vaccination (not recorded which). The clonotype was recovered from a young woman who received the yellow fever vaccine. The V gene is TRBV18, the J gene TRBJ2-6; 11 nucleotides align to TRBD1. The DNA of the CDR3 is TGTGCCAGCTCACCGATCGGACAGGGGGCATCTCCATCCGGGGCCAACGTCCTGACTTTC. The encoded protein is CASSPIGQGASPSGANVLTF. Based on the CDR3 plus reference TRBV18 and TRBJ2-6, the full variable domain is NAGVMQNPRHLVRRRGQEARLRCSPMKGHSHVYWYRQLPEEGLKFMVYLQKENIIDESGMPKERFSAEFPKEGPSILRIQQVVRGDSAAYFCASSPIGQGASPSGANVLTFGAGSRLTVL.